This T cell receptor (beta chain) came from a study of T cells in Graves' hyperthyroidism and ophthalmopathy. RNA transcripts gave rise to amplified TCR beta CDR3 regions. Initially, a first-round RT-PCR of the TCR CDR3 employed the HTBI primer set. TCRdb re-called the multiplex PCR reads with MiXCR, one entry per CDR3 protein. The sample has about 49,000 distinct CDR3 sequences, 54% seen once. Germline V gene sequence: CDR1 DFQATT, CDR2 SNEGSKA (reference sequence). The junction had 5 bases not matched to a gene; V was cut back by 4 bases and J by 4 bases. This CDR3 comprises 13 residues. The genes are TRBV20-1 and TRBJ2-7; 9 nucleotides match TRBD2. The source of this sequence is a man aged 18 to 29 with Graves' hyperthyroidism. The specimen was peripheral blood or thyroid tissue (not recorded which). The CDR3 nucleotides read TGCAGTGCTACCCCTAGCGGGATGTACGAGCAGTACTTC. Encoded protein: CSATPSGMYEQYF.